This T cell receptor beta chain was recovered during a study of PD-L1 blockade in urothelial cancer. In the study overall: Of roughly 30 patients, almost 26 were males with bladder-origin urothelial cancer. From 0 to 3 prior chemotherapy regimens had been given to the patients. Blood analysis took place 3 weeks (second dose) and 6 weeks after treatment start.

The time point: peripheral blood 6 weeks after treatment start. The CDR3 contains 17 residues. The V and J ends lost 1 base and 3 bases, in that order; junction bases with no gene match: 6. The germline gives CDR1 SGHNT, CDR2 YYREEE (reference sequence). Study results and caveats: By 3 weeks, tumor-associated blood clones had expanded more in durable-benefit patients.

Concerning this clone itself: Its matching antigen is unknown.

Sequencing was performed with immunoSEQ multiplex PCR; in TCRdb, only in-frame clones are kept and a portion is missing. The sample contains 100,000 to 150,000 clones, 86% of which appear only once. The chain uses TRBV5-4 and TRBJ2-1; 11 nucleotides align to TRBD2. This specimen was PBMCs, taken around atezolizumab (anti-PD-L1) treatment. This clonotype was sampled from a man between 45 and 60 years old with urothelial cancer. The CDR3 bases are TGTGCCAGCAGCTTGTTGGGACTAGCGGAAGACTACAATGAGCAGTTCTTC. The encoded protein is CASSLLGLAEDYNEQFF.